These 22 T cell receptor beta chains came from one sample sequenced in a study of T cell repertoires in cytomegalovirus infection. MiXCR, applied by TCRdb to the reads, yields one record per CDR3 protein. The sample yields fewer than 700,000 distinct CDR3 sequences, approximately 24% seen once. Sequenced: CD8+ T cells from PBMCs. The receptors were gathered from a human donor in good health (CMV status not recorded). Some clones in this sample may be carry-over from other donors' samples.

The J gene is TRBJ2-3, the V gene TRBV27, with 10 bases that match TRBD1. The CDR3 spans 15 residues. With 3 bases clipped from V and 4 bases from J, the junction kept 4 bases outside the gene matches. CDR1 is MNHEY and CDR2 is SMNVEV in the germline V gene (reference sequence). Here the CDR3 reads CASSFIGTGADTQYF. The DNA of the CDR3 is TGTGCCAGCAGTTTTATCGGGACAGGGGCAGATACGCAGTATTTT.

The chain combines TRBV7-8 with TRBJ1-5; D not certain. Looked up from germline, CDR1 is SGHVS and CDR2 is FQNEAQ. CDR3 length equals 15 residues. V was clipped by 0 bases and J by 5 bases, with 11 bases between them. The CDR3 loop is CASSLAQEPYQPQHF. The DNA of the CDR3 is TGTGCCAGCAGCTTAGCGCAGGAGCCCTATCAGCCCCAGCATTTT.

The chain uses TRBV13 and TRBJ2-1; D gene uncertain. The CDR3 is made up of 14 amino acids. Germline CDR1 and CDR2: PRHDT and FYEKMQ (reference sequence). V dropped 5 bases and J dropped 9 bases, with 17 bases sitting between them. This chain's CDR3 is CASSHNKAASEQFF. The CDR3 DNA reads TGTGCCAGCAGCCACAACAAGGCCGCGAGTGAGCAGTTCTTC. Full variable domain (remainder filled in from reference TRBV13 and TRBJ2-1): AAGVIQSPRHLIKEKRETATLKCYPIPRHDTVYWYQQGPGQDPQFLISFYEKMQSDKGSIPDRFSAQQFSDYHSELNMSSLELGDSALYFCASSHNKAASEQFFGPGTRLTVL.

About this clonotype: Its ends do not fully match the called genes, so a read error is possible. The CDR3 DNA is TGTGCCAGCAGCCAGTATGACAGGGGACAGGACGGGGAGCTGTTTTTT. It encodes CASSQYDRGQDGELFF. The V and J genes are TRBV4-1 and TRBJ2-2; the match to TRBD1 covers 8 bases. The V gene's germline CDR1 is MGHRA and CDR2 YSYEKL. CDR3 size: 16 residues.

This clonotype was recorded at least ten times. The gene calls are TRBV4-1 and TRBJ2-1; D might be TRBD1 (6 bases). The germline CDR1 and CDR2 sequences are MGHRA and YSYEKL. Trimming shortened V by 6 bases and J by 0 bases, and 12 bases separated the two germline ends. The CDR3 spans 15 residues. CDR3 DNA sequence: TGCGCCAGCAGGGACCGGGACAACTCCTACAATGAGCAGTTCTTC. Translated: CASRDRDNSYNEQFF.

The V and J genes are TRBV28 and TRBJ2-5; TRBD1 matches at 9 bases. The CDR3 sequence is 16 residues long. CDR1 is MDHEN and CDR2 is SYDVKM in the germline V gene. V lost 6 bases to trimming and J lost 4 bases; unmatched junction nucleotides: 12. DNA for the CDR3: TGTGCCAGCAGGTCTCCGCGGACAGGGGTGGGAGAGACCCAGTACTTC. Its protein is CASRSPRTGVGETQYF.

V gene TRBV29-1 combines with J gene TRBJ1-1, with 10 bases that match TRBD1. The ends lost 2 bases at V and 7 bases at J; junction bases unmatched: 13. CDR1 and CDR2 (germline): SQVTM, ANQGSEA. The CDR3 runs 16 residues. The CDR3 protein is CSVEPSDRGREFEAFF. CDR3 DNA: TGCAGCGTTGAACCGTCCGACAGGGGGCGAGAGTTTGAAGCTTTCTTT.

Details on this clonotype: This may arise from a read error, as a much more abundant clone is one base away. The chain links TRBV5-6 to TRBJ1-2, with 9 bases identical to TRBD1. Germline CDR1 reads SGHDT; CDR2 reads YYEEEE. This CDR3 has 15 residues. CDR3 protein: CVSSLAGQGPYGYTF. The CDR3 DNA follows: TGTGTCAGCAGCTTGGCGGGACAGGGTCCCTATGGCTACACCTTC.

This clonotype was observed a handful of times. The chain has TRBV25-1 and TRBJ2-6; D gene ambiguous. The CDR3 sequence is 12 residues long. Germline assignment: CDR1 MGHDK and CDR2 SYGVNS. V lost 6 bases, J lost 4 bases, and 4 bases lay in between. CDR3 DNA sequence: TGTGCCAGCAGGGGAGGGGCCAACGTCCTGACTTTC. Protein product: CASRGGANVLTF.

CDR3 DNA sequence: TGTGCCAGCAGCCCGGGGGAACGAGACTACGAGCAGTACGTC. Encoded protein: CASSPGERDYEQYV. The chain has TRBV14 and TRBJ2-7; tentative D call: TRBD2 (6 bases). Between the trimmed V and J ends, which lost 4 bases and 3 bases, there was a span of 13 bases. The CDR3 has 14 residues. CDR1 SGHDN and CDR2 FVKESK come from the germline V gene.

This clonotype has ten or more counts. The chain combines TRBV7-6 with TRBJ2-1, with 7 bases that match TRBD2. The J segment lost 2 bases and the V segment lost 5 bases, leaving 6 bases of the junction unmatched. This CDR3 comprises 15 residues. Germline V gene lookup returns CDR1 SGHVS and CDR2 FNYEAQ. The CDR3, as DNA: TGTGCCAGCAGCGCATCTAGCGGTGCCTACAATGAGCAGTTCTTC. Its protein is CASSASSGAYNEQFF.

This clonotype was seen a handful of times. The rearrangement links TRBV6-5 to TRBJ2-3; D gene unclear. CDR1 and CDR2 from the germline V gene are MNHEY and SVGAGI. The CDR3 contains 16 residues. V was trimmed by 2 bases and J by 2 bases, leaving 14 bases between them. The CDR3, as DNA: TGTGCCAGCAGTTACGGGATATCGGCCTCCACAGATACGCAGTATTTT. This translates into CASSYGISASTDTQYF.

The chain recombines TRBV12-3 or TRBV12-4 with TRBJ1-2, with TRBD1 matching over 7 bases. The CDR3 spans 14 residues. V was pared by 1 base and J by 6 bases, with 5 bases of the junction left unmatched. The CDR3 reads CASSLGWGTDGYTF. CDR3 DNA: TGTGCCAGCAGTTTAGGTTGGGGGACAGATGGCTACACCTTC.

This clonotype was observed once. The rearrangement uses TRBV20-1 and TRBJ2-2; no clear D. The germline V gene encodes CDR1 DFQATT and CDR2 SNEGSKA (reference sequence). V dropped 4 bases and J dropped 1 base, with 7 bases sitting between them. The CDR3 sequence is 13 residues long. The CDR3 spells CSATWENTGELFF. The CDR3 DNA is TGCAGTGCTACTTGGGAGAACACCGGGGAGCTGTTTTTT.

This clonotype has a count of ten or more. The chain joins TRBV12-5 to TRBJ1-1; unclear D gene. The germline CDR1 and CDR2 sequences are LGHNT and FRNRAP. This CDR3 comprises 12 residues. Trimming took off 1 base at V and 3 bases at J, with 3 bases between the two ends. The CDR3 DNA reads TGTGCTAGTGGTTTGGCCCACACTGAAGCTTTCTTT. It codes for CASGLAHTEAFF.

This clonotype was recorded many times. This chain joins TRBV7-2 and TRBJ2-7; D possibly uses TRBD1 or TRBD2 (7 bases each). The CDR3 runs 16 residues. V lost 5 bases to trimming and J lost 2 bases, with 19 bases between them. CDR1 and CDR2 from the germline V gene are SGHTA and FQGNSA. Here the CDR3 DNA reads TGTGCCAGCAGCCCTAGGGGGGGGACAGCCCCCTACGAGCAGTACGTC. This translates into CASSPRGGTAPYEQYV.

This chain connects TRBV5-6 to TRBJ2-7, with TRBD1 matching over 9 bases. V was pared by 1 base and J by 2 bases, with 7 bases of the junction left unmatched. Per germline, CDR1 SGHDT and CDR2 YYEEEE. The length of the CDR3 is 16 residues. The CDR3 coding sequence is TGTGCCAGCAGCTTGAAAAGGACAGGGGTCACCTACGAGCAGTACGTC. It specifies CASSLKRTGVTYEQYV.

This clonotype has a count of ten or more. This chain links TRBV28 with TRBJ2-4, with D possibly called TRBD1 or TRBD2 (5 bases each). From germline, CDR1 is MDHEN and CDR2 SYDVKM. The CDR3 runs 17 residues. V shed 2 bases and J shed 6 bases, with 20 bases lying between them. The CDR3 loop is CASSLGMEEYQGNIQYF. CDR3 sequence (DNA): TGTGCCAGCAGTTTAGGGATGGAGGAGTACCAGGGAAACATTCAGTACTTC.

V gene TRBV5-4 combines with J gene TRBJ2-7; tentative D call: TRBD2 (6 bases). Germline assignment: CDR1 SGHNT and CDR2 YYREEE (reference sequence). This CDR3 region has 14 residues. V shed 1 base and J shed 5 bases, with 13 bases lying between them. The CDR3 protein is CASSLRGIYHEQYF. The CDR3 DNA reads TGTGCCAGCAGCTTGCGGGGGATTTACCACGAGCAGTACTTC.

The genes are TRBV28 and TRBJ2-5; D is perhaps TRBD2 (6 bases). Trimming cost V 4 bases and J 1 base, with 13 bases left between them. Per germline, CDR1 MDHEN and CDR2 SYDVKM. CDR3 length equals 15 residues. The CDR3 DNA follows: TGTGCCAGCAGTTCAGGAGGGGCACCCCAAGAGACCCAGTACTTC. Protein sequence: CASSSGGAPQETQYF.

On this clonotype: The germline gene is not matched at one end of the junction; a read error may be the cause. The chain combines TRBV12-3 or TRBV12-4 with TRBJ2-1; the match to TRBD1 covers 9 bases. The CDR3 covers 16 residues. The CDR3 DNA reads as TGTGCCAGCACCCGGGACAGGGTTTTATCCTACAATGAGCAGTTTTTC. It yields the protein CASTRDRVLSYNEQFF.

Concerning this clonotype: The junction does not match germline at one end; this may be a read error. The chain couples TRBV7-9 to TRBJ2-1; D perhaps matches TRBD1 (6 bases). Germline V CDR1 and CDR2: SEHNR, FQNEAQ (reference sequence). CDR3 size: 11 residues. CDR3 in DNA: TGTACCAGCCGACAGGACAATGAGCAGTTCTTC. This encodes CTSRQDNEQFF.